One and the same sample provided the 15 T cell receptor beta chains below, sequenced in a study of CD8+ T cells in alopecia areata. Treatment reported: oral pan-JAK inhibitor, 5-10 mg twice daily. RNA was isolated and reverse transcribed to cDNA, the sequencing template. The data were produced by immunoSEQ multiplex PCR, yet TCRdb's version contains in-frame clones alone and is incomplete. The repertoire holds 200,000 or so clones, with 58% as singletons. Sequenced material: CD4+ T cells sorted from blood, taken at week 24, from a patient treated with tofacitinib. These receptors were obtained from a human donor with alopecia areata.

This clone has more than one count but fewer than ten. The chain carries TRBV14 and TRBJ2-1, with a weak D call TRBD2 (6 bases). This CDR3 comprises 18 residues. Germline lookup yields CDR1 SGHDN and CDR2 FVKESK. Trimming removed 0 bases at V and 0 bases at J, with 15 bases between. The CDR3 region has the DNA TGTGCCAGCAGCCAAGATATCTGGAGGGCGGACTCCTACAATGAGCAGTTCTTC. Translated, it gives CASSQDIWRADSYNEQFF.

The chain recombines TRBV7-2 with TRBJ2-3; either TRBD1 or TRBD2 may fit D (5 bases each). V lost 1 base and J lost 0, with 8 bases in between. The CDR3 runs 15 residues. Germline V lookup: CDR1 SGHTA, CDR2 FQGNSA. This chain's CDR3 is CASSLVWGSTDTQYF. CDR3 nucleotide sequence: TGTGCCAGCAGCTTAGTGTGGGGGAGCACAGATACGCAGTATTTT.

The V call is TRBV6-6, the J call TRBJ2-3, with 10 bases that match TRBD2. J was trimmed by 4 bases and V by 5 bases; bases with no gene match: 9. The CDR3 spans 16 residues. The germline CDR1 and CDR2 sequences are MNHNY and SVGAGI (reference sequence). The CDR3 DNA reads as TGTGCCAGCAGTGGGTCTAGCGGGAGTGGGGCAGATACGCAGTATTTT. Protein: CASSGSSGSGADTQYF.

This clone was recorded a few times. The chain joins TRBV5-6 to TRBJ2-2; D is unclear. The ends were cut back, 1 base at V and 1 base at J, with 8 bases in the middle. CDR1 and CDR2 (germline): SGHDT, YYEEEE. The CDR3 sequence is 15 residues long. The CDR3 DNA reads TGTGCCAGCAGCTTGTTCCGCAGGAACACCGGGGAGCTGTTTTTT. Protein sequence: CASSLFRRNTGELFF.

The gene calls are TRBV5-1 and TRBJ2-5; D remains unclear. This CDR3 spans 14 amino acids. CDR1 and CDR2 (germline): SGHRS, YFSETQ. Trimming took 4 bases from V and 3 from J, leaving 13 bases between them. This CDR3 is CASSTPPDEETQYF. CDR3 coding DNA: TGCGCCAGCAGCACGCCGCCGGATGAAGAGACCCAGTACTTC.

The V gene is TRBV30, the J gene TRBJ1-1; D call uncertain. The CDR3 is made up of 14 amino acids. V lost 5 bases and J 3 bases, leaving 16 bases between the germline ends. In germline, CDR1 is GTSNPN, CDR2 SVGIG (reference sequence). In DNA form, the CDR3 reads TGTGCCTGGTCAATTGGGAGCCGGTACACTGAAGCTTTCTTT. It translates to CAWSIGSRYTEAFF.

V usage is TRBV9 and J usage is TRBJ2-1; 8 positions match TRBD2. The CDR3 is 15 amino acids. With 0 bases clipped from V and 7 bases from J, the junction kept 6 bases outside the gene matches. CDR1 is SGDLS, CDR2 YYNGEE, per germline. CDR3 loop: CASSVGPSGLNEQFF. In nucleotides, the CDR3 is TGTGCCAGCAGCGTAGGTCCTAGCGGGCTTAATGAGCAGTTCTTC.

The CDR3, as DNA: TGTGCCTGGACCGGGACACAGAACTATGGCTACACCTTC. Amino acids: CAWTGTQNYGYTF. The chain employs TRBV30 and TRBJ1-2; D might be TRBD1 (6 bases). The CDR3 sequence is 13 residues long. V lost 4 bases, J lost 2 bases, and 11 bases lay in between. Germline V gene sequence: CDR1 GTSNPN, CDR2 SVGIG (reference sequence).

This chain joins TRBV7-2 and TRBJ1-3, with 9 bases matching TRBD1. The CDR3 is made up of 15 amino acids. The ends lost 5 bases at V and 3 bases at J; junction bases unmatched: 5. Per the germline V gene, CDR1 is SGHTA and CDR2 is FQGNSA. CDR3 sequence reads: CASSIQGALGNTIYF. CDR3 coding DNA: TGTGCCAGCAGCATACAGGGGGCGCTTGGAAACACCATATATTTT.

This clone was counted a few times. This chain joins TRBV5-1 and TRBJ2-7; no clear D. V gave up 3 bases and J gave up 6 bases, with 13 bases separating them. Looked up from germline, CDR1 is SGHRS and CDR2 is YFSETQ. This CDR3 spans 13 amino acids. This chain's CDR3 is CASSYSSQAEQYF. CDR3 DNA: TGCGCCAGCAGCTATAGTTCCCAGGCCGAGCAGTACTTC.

V is TRBV25-1 and J is TRBJ2-7; the D gene is possibly TRBD2 (5 bases). Germline values: CDR1 MGHDK, CDR2 SYGVNS. Trimming removed 10 bases from V and 4 bases from J, with 17 bases in between. The CDR3 sequence is 13 residues long. DNA of the CDR3: TGTGCCACCGTTCCTCCGGGGAAATACGAGCAGTACTTC. It specifies CATVPPGKYEQYF.

The chain joins TRBV5-4 to TRBJ2-5; tentatively, D is TRBD1 (5 bases). Germline CDR1 and CDR2: SGHNT and YYREEE (reference sequence). The CDR3 is 14 residues long. Trimming took 4 bases from V and 2 from J, leaving 12 bases between them. The CDR3 sequence is CASSPTDTQETQYF. The CDR3 region has the DNA TGTGCCAGCAGCCCAACGGACACGCAAGAGACCCAGTACTTC. Drawing the rest from reference TRBV5-4 and TRBJ2-5, the complete variable domain is ETGVTQSPTHLIKTRGQQVTLRCSSQSGHNTVSWYQQALGQGPQFIFQYYREEENGRGNFPPRFSGLQFPNYSSELNVNALELDDSALYLCASSPTDTQETQYFGPGTRLLVL.

The chain combines TRBV7-3 with TRBJ1-6; tentatively, D is TRBD1 (5 bases). Germline CDR1 SGHTA, CDR2 FQGTGA. Trimming shortened V by 3 bases and J by 5 bases, and 8 bases separated the two germline ends. This CDR3 spans 14 amino acids. The CDR3 here is CASSFGGDNSPLHF. The DNA for the CDR3 is TGTGCCAGCAGCTTTGGAGGGGATAATTCACCCCTCCACTTT.

The chain uses TRBV10-3 and TRBJ2-7; D is tentatively TRBD1 or TRBD2 (5 bases each). The CDR3 is made up of 15 amino acids. V dropped 8 bases and J dropped 0 bases, with 17 bases sitting between them. The germline CDR1 and CDR2 sequences are ENHRY and SYGVKD. The CDR3 DNA is TGTGCCATCGCCAGAGGGGCAACCAACTCCTACGAGCAGTACTTC. Its translation: CAIARGATNSYEQYF.

This clone has more than one count but fewer than ten. The chain combines TRBV28 with TRBJ2-5, with D unclear. The germline V gene encodes CDR1 MDHEN and CDR2 SYDVKM. CDR3 length: 16 residues. V shed 4 bases and J shed 5 bases, with 20 bases lying between them. DNA for the CDR3: TGTGCCAGCAGTTCCCACCTACTACAACCTAGGGAGACCCAGTACTTC. It yields the protein CASSSHLLQPRETQYF.